Below are 28 T cell receptor beta chains sequenced from a single sample in a study of blood T cell repertoires in COVID-19. TCRdb keeps only in-frame clones here, not all; method: immunoSEQ multiplex PCR. The sample has about 370,000 clones, around 87% seen once; the top ten hold roughly 1%. The material sequenced was PBMCs or T cells enriched from blood (not recorded which). These receptors were taken from a man younger than 35 who had recovered from COVID-19.

This chain links TRBV2 with TRBJ1-5; 9 nucleotides agree with TRBD1. This CDR3 comprises 13 residues. Losses at the gene ends were 9 bases for V and 6 bases for J; bases not matched to a gene: 6. The V gene's germline CDR1 is SNHLY and CDR2 FYNNEI. The CDR3 protein is CASRTGDGQPQHF. The DNA for the CDR3 is TGTGCCAGTCGGACAGGGGACGGTCAGCCCCAGCATTTT.

The chain combines TRBV27 with TRBJ2-7; 7 nucleotides match TRBD2. Germline loops: CDR1 MNHEY, CDR2 SMNVEV (reference sequence). The CDR3 has 16 residues. V lost 3 bases and J lost 5; bases outside the gene matches: 13. CDR3 residues: CASSFLRGVQMNEQYF. The DNA for the CDR3 is TGTGCCAGCAGTTTTTTACGGGGGGTGCAAATGAACGAGCAGTACTTC.

This clone was observed a handful of times. This chain uses TRBV28 with TRBJ1-5; maybe TRBD1 (6 bases). The CDR3 is 15 amino acids. CDR1 and CDR2 from the germline V gene are MDHEN and SYDVKM. Trimming removed 8 bases from V and 4 bases from J, with 18 bases in between. CDR3 loop: CASRQVDSINQPQHF. Here the CDR3 DNA reads TGTGCCAGCCGCCAGGTGGACAGTATTAATCAGCCCCAGCATTTT. Full variable domain (outside the CDR3, taken from reference TRBV28 and TRBJ1-5): DVKVTQSSRYLVKRTGEKVFLECVQDMDHENMFWYRQDPGLGLRLIYFSYDVKMKEKGDIPEGYSVSREKKERFSLILESASTNQTSMYLCASRQVDSINQPQHFGDGTRLSIL.

V usage is TRBV7-9 and J usage is TRBJ2-5; possibly TRBD1 for D (5 bases). Trimming took 8 bases from V and 3 from J, leaving 13 bases between them. This CDR3 comprises 13 residues. CDR1 is SEHNR and CDR2 is FQNEAQ in the germline V gene (reference sequence). CDR3 region: CASGIGVKETQYF. The CDR3 nucleotides read TGTGCCAGCGGAATAGGGGTGAAAGAGACCCAGTACTTC. Full variable domain (remainder filled in from reference TRBV7-9 and TRBJ2-5): DTGVSQNPRHKITKRGQNVTFRCDPISEHNRLYWYRQTLGQGPEFLTYFQNEAQLEKSRLLSDRFSAERPKGSFSTLEIQRTEQGDSAMYLCASGIGVKETQYFGPGTRLLVL.

The chain employs TRBV19 and TRBJ2-1; D is unresolved. The V gene lost 3 bases and the J gene lost 8 bases, with 11 bases spanning the gap. Germline CDR1 is LNHDA and CDR2 is SQIVND (reference sequence). This CDR3 is built from 13 residues. The chain's CDR3 is CASSITFGYEQFF. CDR3 bases: TGTGCCAGTAGTATTACTTTCGGGTATGAGCAGTTCTTC.

The V call is TRBV19, the J call TRBJ1-2; TRBD1 agrees at 9 bases. The CDR3 contains 14 residues. Per the germline V gene, CDR1 is LNHDA and CDR2 is SQIVND (reference sequence). V lost 7 bases, J lost 6 bases, and 9 bases stayed unmatched. CDR3 loop: CASTWGQGVDGYTF. The DNA of the CDR3 is TGTGCCAGTACCTGGGGACAGGGAGTGGATGGCTACACCTTC.

The rearrangement links TRBV5-1 to TRBJ2-3; possibly TRBD2 for D (6 bases). Germline loops: CDR1 SGHRS, CDR2 YFSETQ. Between the trimmed V and J ends, which lost 0 bases and 5 bases, there was a span of 13 bases. The CDR3 has 15 residues. CDR3 bases: TGCGCCAGCAGCTTGGTCCCGACAGCGGGAGATACGCAGTATTTT. As protein: CASSLVPTAGDTQYF.

This chain links TRBV10-3 with TRBJ1-1; D is perhaps TRBD1 (5 bases). Trimming left V 4 bases short and J 1 base short, with 10 bases between. This CDR3 comprises 14 residues. The germline V gene encodes CDR1 ENHRY and CDR2 SYGVKD. DNA of the CDR3: TGTGCCATCAGTGGGGGGGAGGGGAACACTGAAGCTTTCTTT. This gives the protein CAISGGEGNTEAFF.

The chain is built from TRBV14 and TRBJ1-1; 7 nucleotides agree with TRBD1. The CDR3 is 13 residues long. Losses at the gene ends were 2 bases for V and 5 bases for J; bases not matched to a gene: 2. CDR1 SGHDN and CDR2 FVKESK come from the germline V gene. The CDR3 reads CASSQQGDTEAFF. The CDR3 region has the DNA TGTGCCAGCAGCCAACAGGGGGATACTGAAGCTTTCTTT.

The chain couples TRBV18 to TRBJ2-1; 7 bases fit TRBD2. There are 16 residues in the CDR3. Germline V gene lookup returns CDR1 KGHSH and CDR2 LQKENI. The V segment lost 4 bases and the J segment 10 bases; nucleotides outside the gene matches: 16. CDR3 nucleotide sequence: TGTGCCAGCTCACGAAATCAAGCGGGGACCACCCACGAGCAGTTCTTC. Amino acids: CASSRNQAGTTHEQFF.

For the CDR3, the DNA is TGTGCCAGCAGCTTAGGGAGTCTGAGATATGGCTACACCTTC. Translated: CASSLGSLRYGYTF. The chain is built from TRBV7-9 and TRBJ1-2; D not certain. V was clipped by 1 base and J by 5 bases, with 11 bases between them. This CDR3 has 14 amino acids. Germline CDR1 SEHNR, CDR2 FQNEAQ (reference sequence).

J is TRBJ2-5 and V is TRBV19; 7 bases are a match to TRBD1. In germline, CDR1 is LNHDA, CDR2 SQIVND (reference sequence). The CDR3 contains 14 residues. V shed 3 bases and J 4 bases; nucleotides not matched to a gene: 5. Here the CDR3 reads CASSMRGRVETQYF. DNA of the CDR3: TGTGCCAGTAGTATGAGGGGGCGCGTAGAGACCCAGTACTTC.

This clone has only a few counts. This chain's CDR3 is CASSSPVLGGSGNTIYF. DNA for the CDR3: TGTGCCAGCAGCTCCCCCGTCCTGGGGGGCTCTGGAAACACCATATATTTT. The chain links TRBV7-9 to TRBJ1-3, with D maybe TRBD1 (5 bases). The CDR3 totals 17 residues. The ends were cut back, 4 bases at V and 0 bases at J, with 16 bases in the middle. CDR1 SEHNR and CDR2 FQNEAQ come from the germline V gene (reference sequence). Drawing the rest from reference TRBV7-9 and TRBJ1-3, the complete variable domain is DTGVSQNPRHKITKRGQNVTFRCDPISEHNRLYWYRQTLGQGPEFLTYFQNEAQLEKSRLLSDRFSAERPKGSFSTLEIQRTEQGDSAMYLCASSSPVLGGSGNTIYFGEGSWLTVV.

This clone was observed a single time. The chain joins TRBV19 to TRBJ2-2, with 9 positions matching TRBD2. The CDR3 consists of 14 residues. The germline V gene has CDR1 LNHDA and CDR2 SQIVND (reference sequence). J lost 6 bases, V lost 10 bases, and 9 bases had no gene match. CDR3: CATKASGTSGELFF. For the CDR3, the DNA is TGTGCCACAAAGGCTAGCGGGACATCCGGGGAGCTGTTTTTT.

This chain links TRBV11-3 with TRBJ2-7, with TRBD1 matching over 7 bases. Germline CDR1 and CDR2: SGHNT and YENEEA. Trimming removed 5 bases from V and 6 bases from J; junction bases left unmatched: 10. The length of the CDR3 is 14 residues. As DNA, the CDR3 is TGTGCCAGCAGCCCAACGGGACAGCCATTCGAGCAGTACTTC. This codes for CASSPTGQPFEQYF.

J is TRBJ2-3 and V is TRBV4-2; 12 bases agree with TRBD1. CDR3 length: 15 residues. The V gene's germline CDR1 is LGHNA and CDR2 YNFKEQ. The trim removed 4 bases at V and 4 bases at J, leaving 3 bases unmatched. CDR3 residues: CASSPGQGASDTQYF. In DNA, the CDR3 is TGTGCCAGCAGCCCGGGACAGGGGGCTTCAGATACGCAGTATTTT.

The chain joins TRBV2 to TRBJ1-2; TRBD1 matches 10 bases. Germline CDR1 SNHLY, CDR2 FYNNEI. The CDR3 sequence is 13 residues long. After removal of 7 bases from V and 7 bases from J, the junction contained 6 bases not matched to a gene. In DNA, the CDR3 is TGTGCCAGCAAGAGACAGGGGGCAGGTGGCTACACCTTC. Translating gives CASKRQGAGGYTF.

The chain is built from TRBV28 and TRBJ1-6; D might be TRBD1 (5 bases). Trimming took off 5 bases at V and 0 bases at J, with 8 bases between the two ends. CDR1 is MDHEN and CDR2 is SYDVKM in the germline V gene. The CDR3 is 15 amino acids. The CDR3 protein is CASSPTASYNSPLHF. The CDR3 DNA is TGTGCCAGCAGTCCGACAGCCTCCTATAATTCACCCCTCCACTTT.

This chain joins TRBV28 and TRBJ2-6; D perhaps matches TRBD2 (6 bases). This CDR3 region has 14 residues. Germline V CDR1 and CDR2: MDHEN, SYDVKM. The ends were cut back, 6 bases at V and 2 bases at J, with 8 bases in the middle. The DNA of the CDR3 is TGTGCCAGCAGGGGGGGAGCTGGGGCCAACGTCCTGACTTTC. It yields the protein CASRGGAGANVLTF.

V gene TRBV7-6 combines with J gene TRBJ1-6; 10 bases are a match to TRBD1. The CDR3 is made up of 17 amino acids. V lost 7 bases, J lost 9 bases, and 15 bases stayed unmatched. Germline lookup yields CDR1 SGHVS and CDR2 FNYEAQ. The CDR3 DNA reads TGTGCCAGCAAACTAGGGCCCGGGACAGGGGATCGTTCACCCCTCCACTTT. This gives the protein CASKLGPGTGDRSPLHF. Drawing the rest from reference TRBV7-6 and TRBJ1-6, the complete variable domain is GAGVSQSPRYKVTKRGQDVALRCDPISGHVSLYWYRQALGQGPEFLTYFNYEAQQDKSGLPNDRFSAERPEGSISTLTIQRTEQRDSAMYRCASKLGPGTGDRSPLHFGNGTRLTVT.

V and J are TRBV27 and TRBJ1-1, with a weak D call TRBD1 (5 bases). The CDR3 totals 16 residues. The germline V gene encodes CDR1 MNHEY and CDR2 SMNVEV (reference sequence). V was cut by 10 bases and J by 1 base, with 22 bases left in between. CDR3 protein: CATRDSQGMKNTEAFF. The CDR3 DNA follows: TGTGCCACCCGCGATTCGCAGGGAATGAAGAACACTGAAGCTTTCTTT.

The chain couples TRBV7-2 to TRBJ2-1, with 7 bases lining up with TRBD1. The CDR3 runs 14 residues. Looked up from germline, CDR1 is SGHTA and CDR2 is FQGNSA. J lost 4 bases, V lost 2 bases, and 2 bases had no gene match. The CDR3 region is CASSLPQGYNEQFF. The CDR3, as DNA: TGTGCCAGCAGCTTACCACAGGGGTACAATGAGCAGTTCTTC.

The V call is TRBV6-4, the J call TRBJ1-6; D call uncertain. Trimming removed 3 bases at V and 7 bases at J, with 13 bases between. The CDR3 extends over 15 amino acids. Germline V gene sequence: CDR1 MRHNA, CDR2 SNTAGT. As DNA, the CDR3 is TGTGCCAGCAGTGAAAACCCGGGAGAGAATTCACCCCTCCACTTT. Protein: CASSENPGENSPLHF.

This chain links TRBV28 with TRBJ1-2; 10 bases match TRBD1. The CDR3 covers 15 residues. J was trimmed by 5 bases and V by 2 bases; bases with no gene match: 5. Germline V gene lookup returns CDR1 MDHEN and CDR2 SYDVKM. This CDR3 reads CASSLGTGDGYGYTF. The CDR3 nucleotides are TGTGCCAGCAGTTTAGGGACAGGGGACGGGTATGGCTACACCTTC.

V is TRBV9 and J is TRBJ1-4; no definite D call. The CDR3 sequence is 13 residues long. From germline, CDR1 is SGDLS and CDR2 YYNGEE. V was pared by 3 bases and J by 4 bases, with 7 bases between. CDR3 amino acids: CASSGANNEKLFF. As DNA, the CDR3 is TGTGCCAGCAGCGGAGCCAATAATGAAAAACTGTTTTTT. The entire variable domain, with the rest obtained from reference TRBV9 and TRBJ1-4, is as follows: DSGVTQTPKHLITATGQRVTLRCSPRSGDLSVYWYQQSLDQGLQFLIQYYNGEERAKGNILERFSAQQFPDLHSELNLSSLELGDSALYFCASSGANNEKLFFGSGTQLSVL.

This chain connects TRBV12-5 to TRBJ2-3; possible D gene TRBD2, 6 bases. Germline V gene lookup returns CDR1 LGHNT and CDR2 FRNRAP. Trimming took off 2 bases at V and 3 bases at J, with 18 bases between the two ends. The CDR3 consists of 17 residues. The CDR3 bases are TGTGCTAGTGGTTTGACGATATTGGGGCGGGATACAGATACGCAGTATTTT. Amino acid sequence: CASGLTILGRDTDTQYF.

This clone was observed once. This chain uses TRBV6-1 with TRBJ1-2, with D perhaps matching TRBD1 (6 bases). The CDR3 consists of 14 residues. Trimming removed 1 base from V and 5 bases from J, with 11 bases in between. Germline lookup yields CDR1 MNHNS and CDR2 SASEGT. The CDR3 protein is CASSEGAGAYGYTF. CDR3 DNA: TGTGCCAGCAGTGAAGGGGCAGGGGCGTATGGCTACACCTTC.

This chain joins TRBV18 and TRBJ1-6, with D possibly TRBD1 on 5 matching bases. The CDR3 contains 16 residues. V shed 0 bases and J shed 7 bases, with 13 bases lying between them. Germline V gene data show CDR1 as KGHSH and CDR2 as LQKENI. CDR3 DNA: TGTGCCAGCTCACCACCGGGGCCAGTGGGGAATTCACCCCTCCACTTT. It specifies CASSPPGPVGNSPLHF.